One sample yielded the 12 T cell receptor beta chains listed below, sequenced in a study of regulatory T cells in long-lasting Graves disease. Both iRepertoire HTBI primers and Arm-PCR of CDR3 regions were used to build the TCR beta libraries. TCRdb recomputed calls from the multiplex PCR reads with MiXCR, one row per CDR3 protein. This table holds about 540,000 distinct CDR3 sequences, roughly 13% found once. Noted time point: newly diagnosed GD, antithyroid drugs for less than 3 months. The TCR library was made from RNA extracted from PBMCs. These same data were also listed under a study on T cells in Graves' hyperthyroidism and ophthalmopathy.

The source was peripheral blood mononuclear cells (PBMCs), collected at new diagnosis, from a patient treated with antithyroid drugs. These receptors came from a man younger than 45 with Graves disease.

This clonotype was seen a handful of times. The chain joins TRBV20-1 to TRBJ2-1; D not resolved. The length of the CDR3 is 16 residues. Trimming cost V 6 bases and J 8 bases, with 26 bases left between them. Germline V gene lookup returns CDR1 DFQATT and CDR2 SNEGSKA (reference sequence). CDR3 bases: TGCAGTGCCCTTTGGTCAGGAGATTCATCTTTGGATGAGCAGTTCTTC. This gives the protein CSALWSGDSSLDEQFF.

The chain couples TRBV7-9 to TRBJ2-1; 7 bases map to TRBD2. Germline V gene lookup returns CDR1 SEHNR and CDR2 FQNEAQ (reference sequence). V dropped 1 base and J dropped 9; count of bases not matched to a gene: 9. The CDR3 has 15 residues. The CDR3 sequence: CASSLGGRAHFEQFF. The CDR3, as DNA: TGTGCCAGCAGCTTAGGAGGGAGGGCCCACTTTGAGCAGTTCTTC.

This clonotype was counted at least ten times. The CDR3 DNA follows: TGTGCCAGTAGTAACCCTCACAGGGGACGGTCGAACACTGAAGCTTTCTTT. This encodes CASSNPHRGRSNTEAFF. This chain joins TRBV19 and TRBJ1-1, with 7 nucleotides matching TRBD1. Looked up from germline, CDR1 is LNHDA and CDR2 is SQIVND (reference sequence). The CDR3 loop spans 17 amino acids. J gave up 1 base and V 4 bases, and 12 bases lay outside the gene matches.

CDR3 amino acids: CSVGQGGSGEKLFF. The CDR3, as DNA: TGCAGCGTTGGACAGGGAGGCTCAGGTGAAAAACTGTTTTTT. This rearrangement joins TRBV29-1 to TRBJ1-4; 7 bases align to TRBD1. CDR3 length: 14 amino acids. Germline CDR1 is SQVTM and CDR2 is ANQGSEA. After removal of 4 bases from V and 7 bases from J, the junction contained 9 bases not matched to a gene.

This clonotype was detected a few times. This chain links TRBV5-1 with TRBJ1-1, with a tentative D call TRBD1 (5 bases). Trimming stripped 0 bases from V and 5 bases from J, with 11 bases between. The CDR3 extends over 14 amino acids. The germline CDR1 and CDR2 sequences are SGHRS and YFSETQ. Written as DNA, the CDR3 is TGCGCCAGCAGCTTGGAAGAGGGGTGGACTGAAGCTTTCTTT. As protein: CASSLEEGWTEAFF.

This clonotype has ten or more counts. The J gene is TRBJ1-1, the V gene TRBV24-1, with no clear D. Trimming removed 3 bases from V and 4 bases from J, with 8 bases in between. Germline V CDR1 and CDR2: KGHDR, SFDVKD. The CDR3 has 13 amino acids. The CDR3 nucleotides are TGTGCCACCAGTGATAGCTGGTCCACTGAAGCTTTCTTT. As protein: CATSDSWSTEAFF.

This clonotype has a count of ten or more. The V call is TRBV11-2, the J call TRBJ2-7; tentative D call: TRBD2 (5 bases). CDR1 is SGHAT, CDR2 FQNNGV, per germline. The CDR3 runs to 13 residues. V lost 3 bases, J lost 4 bases, and 10 bases lay in between. The CDR3 sequence: CASSFGNWYEQYF. In nucleotides, the CDR3 is TGTGCCAGCAGCTTCGGGAATTGGTACGAGCAGTACTTC.

This clonotype was recorded at least ten times. The rearrangement links TRBV15 to TRBJ2-7, with a tentative D call TRBD1 (5 bases). The CDR3 contains 13 residues. The germline V gene has CDR1 LNHNV and CDR2 YYDKDF (reference sequence). V was clipped by 4 bases and J by 2 bases, with 9 bases between them. The CDR3 region has the DNA TGTGCCACCAGCAAGGACACAACCTACGAGCAGTACTTC. This codes for CATSKDTTYEQYF.

The V gene is TRBV12-3 or TRBV12-4, the J gene TRBJ2-2, with 7 bases fitting TRBD1. CDR3 length: 15 residues. Losses at the gene ends were 5 bases for V and 1 base for J; bases not matched to a gene: 4. The CDR3 here is CASSLGQLNTGELFF. The CDR3 coding sequence is TGTGCCAGCAGTCTGGGACAGTTGAACACCGGGGAGCTGTTTTTT.

This clonotype was picked up a small number of times. V is TRBV20-1 and J is TRBJ2-1, with TRBD2 as a possible D gene (6 bases). The CDR3 is 14 residues long. Germline V CDR1 and CDR2: DFQATT, SNEGSKA (reference sequence). Trimming stripped 6 bases from V and 7 bases from J, with 19 bases between. This CDR3 is CSATTGVLRNEQFF. As DNA, the CDR3 is TGCAGTGCCACTACGGGGGTGCTAAGGAATGAGCAGTTCTTC.

This clonotype was counted many times. The V gene is TRBV5-1, the J gene TRBJ1-5; TRBD1 aligns across 7 bases. The germline V gene encodes CDR1 SGHRS and CDR2 YFSETQ. The junction had 2 bases not matched to a gene; V was cut back by 1 base and J by 7 bases. CDR3 length: 13 amino acids. As DNA, the CDR3 is TGCGCCAGCAGCTTGACAGGGGAGCAGCCCCAGCATTTT. Amino acids: CASSLTGEQPQHF.

This clonotype was counted many times. V and J are TRBV18 and TRBJ2-1; no clear D. From germline, CDR1 is KGHSH and CDR2 LQKENI. This CDR3 contains 15 residues. V lost 2 bases and J 8 bases, leaving 16 bases between the germline ends. The CDR3 region has the DNA TGTGCCAGCTCACCAAGGGTGCTCGGAAGCGATGAGCAGTTCTTC. This translates into CASSPRVLGSDEQFF.